The 2 T cell receptor beta chains listed next were all sequenced from one sample in a study of shared clonotypes between healthy human individuals (dated by TCRdb to 2019 to 2021). Library creation used the immunoSEQ multiplex PCR assay. The source is immuneACCESS, and TCRdb retained only in-frame sequences with V and J called. Part of the clones is not carried over; for the studies checked, unresolved V genes explain less than half of this, and the remainder is unexplained. The sample table lists about 100,000 clones, roughly two thirds of them with a count of one. The top ten constitute around 25% of the sample. Material: memory CD8+ T cells sorted from blood. Sample cell subset or site, as interpreted from the label and publication: CD45RO+ cells pooled with CCR7-negative TemRA cells. These TCRs come from a woman aged 25 to 39 in good health.

This clone was seen more than once but under ten times. This chain uses TRBV11-2 with TRBJ2-7, with a tentative D call TRBD2 (6 bases). V was trimmed by 4 bases and J by 2 bases, leaving 12 bases between them. CDR1 is SGHAT and CDR2 is FQNNGV in the germline V gene. The CDR3 runs to 14 residues. CDR3 amino acids: CASSWAEGAYEQYF. In DNA form, the CDR3 reads TGTGCCAGCAGCTGGGCGGAGGGAGCCTACGAGCAGTACTTC.

The chain links TRBV15 to TRBJ2-3; possibly TRBD2 for D (5 bases). This CDR3 comprises 15 residues. V was pared by 1 base and J by 3 bases, with 11 bases between. The germline CDR1 and CDR2 sequences are LNHNV and YYDKDF (reference sequence). The CDR3 DNA is TGTGCCACCAGCAGAGCCGGGGAAACAACAGATACGCAGTATTTT. Protein product: CATSRAGETTDTQYF.